These T cell receptor beta chains were read from a single sample in a study of cytomegalovirus exposure and HLA in healthy donors. Produced via immunoSEQ multiplex PCR; TCRdb's table is partial and in-frame only. This table holds some 100,000 clones, 88% found once. The sequenced sample was PBMCs. These receptors originate from a man younger than 35 in good health and CMV-seronegative. Each CDR3 is given with its conserved first and last residue. Fields, in order: J gene, V gene, D gene, clone size, CDR3 DNA, CDR3 protein. The D gene is left open where the match is weak. Part of the rows lack a size; the others show once, few, many or a class for expanded clones.

TRBJ1-4	TRBV4-1	-	-	TGCGCCAGCAGCCGGGAGGGGCTGCGGGAAAAACTGTTTTTT	CASSREGLREKLFF
TRBJ1-2	TRBV7-2	-	few	TGTGCCAGCAGCTTAGAGGGAGCCTTTGGAACTAACTATGGCTACACCTTC	CASSLEGAFGTNYGYTF
TRBJ2-3	TRBV7-9	TRBD2	-	TGTGCCAGCAGCCTGGGGACTAGCGGGACTCCCGCAGATACGCAGTATTTT	CASSLGTSGTPADTQYF
TRBJ1-3	TRBV5-1	-	-	TGCGCCAGCAGCTCAGACAGTGGAAACACCATATATTTT	CASSSDSGNTIYF
TRBJ2-7	TRBV4-1	-	few	TGCGCCAGCAGCCAAGTACTCGGCGGTTACGAGCAGTACTTC	CASSQVLGGYEQYF
TRBJ2-1	TRBV12-5	-	-	TGTGCTAGTGCCAGGGGATCCTACAATGAGCAGTTCTTC	CASARGSYNEQFF
TRBJ2-2	TRBV25-1	-	-	TGTGCCAGCAGTGACTCAGGGATAGGTCCCGGGGAGCTGTTTTTT	CASSDSGIGPGELFF
TRBJ1-6	TRBV7-9	-	-	TGTGCCAGCAGGGTCGCCTTCGGGGATTCACCCCTCCACTTT	CASRVAFGDSPLHF
TRBJ2-2	TRBV2	-	few	TGTGCCAGCAGTGTGACAGCCGGGGAGCTGTTTTTT	CASSVTAGELFF
TRBJ2-1	TRBV6-6	-	-	TGTGCCAGCAGTGACAGCTACAATGAGCAGTTCTTC	CASSDSYNEQFF
TRBJ2-3	TRBV4-2	TRBD2	-	TGTGCCAGCAGCCAGAGATTTAGCGGGGAGAGCACAGATACGCAGTATTTT	CASSQRFSGESTDTQYF
TRBJ2-3	TRBV4-1	-	-	TGCGCCAGCAGCCAAGAGAGGGGGACGGGGACAGATACGCAGTATTTT	CASSQERGTGTDTQYF
TRBJ1-1	TRBV27	-	-	TGTGCCAGCAGTCCAACAAGACATAAAGTCATGAACACTGAAGCTTTCTTT	CASSPTRHKVMNTEAFF
TRBJ2-7	TRBV7-9	TRBD2	once	TGTGCCAGCAGCTTAGCGTCACTAGCGGGAGGGCTGAGCTCCTACGAGCAGTACTTC	CASSLASLAGGLSSYEQYF
TRBJ1-5	TRBV19	TRBD1	-	TGTGCCAGTAGTGCCGAGGGACAGAGAAATCAGCCCCAGCATTTT	CASSAEGQRNQPQHF
TRBJ1-2	TRBV2	-	few	TGTGCCAGCAGTGAATCCGGCCCGGGGGGTAGCTATGGCTACACCTTC	CASSESGPGGSYGYTF
TRBJ2-7	TRBV10-3	-	-	TGTGCCATCAGCACAAGAACTGGACAGCAATACGAGCAGTACTTC	CAISTRTGQQYEQYF
TRBJ1-3	TRBV28	-	-	TGTGCCAGCAGTTTACTCCGCTCTGGAAACACCATATATTTT	CASSLLRSGNTIYF
TRBJ1-1	TRBV4-1	-	-	TGCGCCAGCAGCCAAGATGGAGATAACACTGAAGCTTTCTTT	CASSQDGDNTEAFF
TRBJ1-5	TRBV18	-	-	TGTGCCAGCTCACCTCTCGGGCGTGGGGGCTCCAATCAGCCCCAGCATTTT	CASSPLGRGGSNQPQHF
TRBJ1-5	TRBV27	-	few	TGTGCCAGCAGTTTATCGCCCCAAGGACACCAGCATTTT	CASSLSPQGHQHF
TRBJ2-5	TRBV5-4	-	-	TGTGCCAGCAGCCCGGATCCAGGACAGTTAGAAGAGACCCAGTACTTC	CASSPDPGQLEETQYF
TRBJ2-1	TRBV6-5	-	-	TGTGCCAGCAGTTACCGGGACATAGCATACAATGAGCAGTTCTTC	CASSYRDIAYNEQFF
TRBJ1-6	TRBV11-2	-	-	TGTGCCAGCAGCTCCTATGCGGGGGATAGGTCTCTTTCGGGTTCACCCCTCCACTTT	CASSSYAGDRSLSGSPLHF
TRBJ2-1	TRBV7-9	TRBD1	-	TGTGCCAGCAGCTTAACCGGGACAGGGAATGATGAGCAGTTCTTC	CASSLTGTGNDEQFF
TRBJ1-5	TRBV6-5	-	few	TGTGCCAGCAGTTACTCGGGACTGGCTCCCCAGCATTTT	CASSYSGLAPQHF
TRBJ2-5	TRBV7-9	-	-	TGTGCCAGCAGCGGACGCATTGAGGGAGGCCAAGAGACCCAGTACTTC	CASSGRIEGGQETQYF
TRBJ1-1	TRBV28	-	once	TGTGCCAGCAGTAAGCCACAGGGTACGAACACTGAAGCTTTCTTT	CASSKPQGTNTEAFF
TRBJ2-1	TRBV7-8	-	-	TGTGCCAGCAGCTTAGGATTCAGGGAGCAGTTCTTC	CASSLGFREQFF
TRBJ2-1	TRBV28	TRBD2	-	TGTGCCAGCAGCCGGGGACTAGCGGGTTACAATGAGCAGTTCTTC	CASSRGLAGYNEQFF
TRBJ2-3	TRBV7-8	-	once	TGTGCCAGCAGCTTAGCTCTTTCTACAGATACGCAGTATTTT	CASSLALSTDTQYF
TRBJ1-5	TRBV7-2	TRBD1	-	TGTGCCAGCAGCTTAGGGGGACAGGGTTTCGGGAATCAGCCCCAGCATTTT	CASSLGGQGFGNQPQHF
TRBJ1-5	TRBV5-1	-	few	TGCGCCAGCAGGGCCGATAGCAATCAGCCCCAGCATTTT	CASRADSNQPQHF
TRBJ2-6	TRBV15	-	-	TGTGCCACCAGCAGAGATCTTGGGGCGCTCTCTGGGGCCAACGTCCTGACTTTC	CATSRDLGALSGANVLTF
TRBJ2-6	TRBV28	-	-	TGTGCCAGCAGTTTATTATCTGTCTCTGGGGCCAACGTCCTGACTTTC	CASSLLSVSGANVLTF